Presented here are 22 T cell receptor beta chains from one specimen sequenced in a study of cytomegalovirus exposure and HLA in healthy donors. Both 60 Vbeta primers and 13 Jbeta primers went into the PCR. Sequencing was performed with immunoSEQ multiplex PCR; in TCRdb, only in-frame clones are kept and a portion is missing. The sample consists of 130,000 or so clones, less than 85% of them appearing once. The specimen sequenced was PBMCs. Receptor source: a man aged 40-50 years in good health and CMV-seronegative.

The chain is built from TRBV5-4 and TRBJ2-2; D perhaps matches TRBD2 (7 bases). CDR3 length: 17 residues. The ends were cut back, 0 bases at V and 4 bases at J, with 16 bases in the middle. Germline V gives CDR1 SGHNT, CDR2 YYREEE (reference sequence). DNA for the CDR3: TGTGCCAGCAGCTTGGGCGGTTTGGGGGGGCGCACCGGGGAGCTGTTTTTT. Its translation is CASSLGGLGGRTGELFF. Variable domain in full (rest from reference TRBV5-4 and TRBJ2-2): ETGVTQSPTHLIKTRGQQVTLRCSSQSGHNTVSWYQQALGQGPQFIFQYYREEENGRGNFPPRFSGLQFPNYSSELNVNALELDDSALYLCASSLGGLGGRTGELFFGEGSRLTVL.

This sequence joins TRBV25-1 and TRBJ2-3; 12 bases are a match to TRBD2. V lost 5 bases and J lost 6; bases outside the gene matches: 3. The CDR3 spans 14 residues. CDR1 is MGHDK, CDR2 SYGVNS, per germline. CDR3 nucleotides: TGTGCCAGCAGTCTAGCGGGGGGGATCGATACGCAGTATTTT. Translated: CASSLAGGIDTQYF. Filled out from reference TRBV25-1 and TRBJ2-3, the complete variable domain reads EADIYQTPRYLVIGTGKKITLECSQTMGHDKMYWYQQDPGMELHLIHYSYGVNSTEKGDLSSESTVSRIRTEHFPLTLESARPSHTSQYLCASSLAGGIDTQYFGPGTRLTVL.

This clone has only one observation. V gene TRBV7-2 combines with J gene TRBJ2-1, with 7 bases fitting TRBD2. The germline CDR1 and CDR2 sequences are SGHTA and FQGNSA. The CDR3 is 15 residues long. V shed 2 bases and J 0 bases; nucleotides not matched to a gene: 1. The DNA for the CDR3 is TGTGCCAGCAGCTTACGCGGGAGCTCCTACAATGAGCAGTTCTTC. This translates into CASSLRGSSYNEQFF.

V and J are TRBV11-1 and TRBJ2-7, with 15 bases aligning to TRBD2. The CDR3 consists of 14 residues. V trimming: 5 bases; J trimming: 6 bases; junction bases outside the gene matches: 2. Germline lookup yields CDR1 SGHAT and CDR2 FQDESV (reference sequence). DNA of the CDR3: TGTGCCAGCAGCGTGGGACTAGCGGGAGGCGAGCAGTACTTC. This gives the protein CASSVGLAGGEQYF. The variable domain in full, completed from reference TRBV11-1 and TRBJ2-7, reads EAEVAQSPRYKITEKSQAVAFWCDPISGHATLYWYRQILGQGPELLVQFQDESVVDDSQLPKDRFSAERLKGVDSTLKIQPAELGDSAMYLCASSVGLAGGEQYFGPGTRLTVT.

The chain links TRBV10-3 to TRBJ2-7, with 9 nucleotides matching TRBD1. The CDR3 has 13 amino acids. V lost 5 bases and J lost 4; bases outside the gene matches: 3. CDR1 is ENHRY, CDR2 SYGVKD, per germline. The CDR3 spells CAISRDREYEQYF. The CDR3 bases are TGTGCCATCAGTAGGGACAGGGAGTACGAGCAGTACTTC.

The V call is TRBV6-1, the J call TRBJ2-5, with 9 bases that match TRBD1. The J call could be wrong; TRBJ2-7 is a better fit for the DNA end. Germline CDR1 is MNHNS and CDR2 is SASEGT. CDR3 length: 14 amino acids. Here the CDR3 DNA reads TGTGCCAGCAGCTTAGGACAGGGGAACTACGAGCAGTACTTC. Residues: CASSLGQGNYEQYF.

The chain has TRBV5-1 and TRBJ2-3, with unresolved D. Deletions cut 4 bases from V and 1 base from J, with 13 bases between. The CDR3 covers 15 residues. The germline V gene encodes CDR1 SGHRS and CDR2 YFSETQ. CDR3 sequence (DNA): TGCGCCAGCAGCGACGCCAGGTCAGGCACAGATACGCAGTATTTT. Protein product: CASSDARSGTDTQYF.

The chain uses TRBV6-5 and TRBJ1-4; the D gene is possibly TRBD1 (6 bases). V lost 6 bases and J lost 8, with 19 bases in between. CDR1 MNHEY and CDR2 SVGAGI come from the germline V gene. This CDR3 is 15 amino acids long. CDR3 in amino acids: CASRPPGTKGEKLFF. The CDR3 DNA reads as TGTGCCAGCAGGCCTCCCGGGACAAAAGGCGAAAAACTGTTTTTT.

This rearrangement joins TRBV28 to TRBJ2-7, with 8 bases fitting TRBD2. This CDR3 contains 11 residues. CDR1 is MDHEN and CDR2 is SYDVKM in the germline V gene. With 8 bases clipped from V and 3 bases from J, the junction kept 0 bases outside the gene matches. This chain's CDR3 is CASREGYEQYF. Written as DNA, the CDR3 is TGTGCCAGCCGGGAGGGCTACGAGCAGTACTTC. The full variable domain, in which reference TRBV28 and TRBJ2-7 provide the parts outside the CDR3, is DVKVTQSSRYLVKRTGEKVFLECVQDMDHENMFWYRQDPGLGLRLIYFSYDVKMKEKGDIPEGYSVSREKKERFSLILESASTNQTSMYLCASREGYEQYFGPGTRLTVT.

This clone was seen just once. A read error may produce the germline difference seen at one junction end. V usage is TRBV7-9 and J usage is TRBJ2-7; 11 positions match TRBD2. This CDR3 comprises 15 residues. In germline, CDR1 is SEHNR, CDR2 FQNEAQ (reference sequence). The CDR3 region has the DNA TGTTCCAGCACCACCGGGACTAGCGGCCCCTACGAGCAGTACTTC. The encoded protein is CSSTTGTSGPYEQYF.

The sample holds one count of this clone. The V and J genes are TRBV28 and TRBJ2-2; the D gene is possibly TRBD1 (6 bases). Germline assignment: CDR1 MDHEN and CDR2 SYDVKM. V gave up 5 bases and J gave up 7 bases, with 14 bases separating them. CDR3 length: 14 residues. Here the CDR3 reads CASSIQQGLGELFF. CDR3 bases: TGTGCCAGCAGTATCCAACAGGGCCTCGGGGAGCTGTTTTTT.

The chain joins TRBV19 to TRBJ1-5; TRBD1 matches 8 bases. V dropped 3 bases and J dropped 1; count of bases not matched to a gene: 11. Per germline, CDR1 LNHDA and CDR2 SQIVND (reference sequence). The CDR3 is 18 residues long. CDR3: CASSIDSQGAGSNQPQHF. Written as DNA, the CDR3 is TGTGCCAGTAGTATCGACTCCCAGGGGGCAGGGAGCAATCAGCCCCAGCATTTT.

The chain combines TRBV7-8 with TRBJ2-7; 8 bases are a match to TRBD2. Germline V gene data show CDR1 as SGHVS and CDR2 as FQNEAQ. Trimming cost V 4 bases and J 3 bases; bases outside gene matches: 5. This CDR3 region has 14 residues. CDR3 region: CASSSGLGGYEQYF. Written as DNA, the CDR3 is TGTGCCAGCAGCTCGGGACTAGGAGGCTACGAGCAGTACTTC.

The J gene is TRBJ2-2, the V gene TRBV18; 9 bases agree with TRBD2. With V trimmed by 1 base and J by 10 bases, 10 bases remained unmatched. In germline, CDR1 is KGHSH, CDR2 LQKENI. The CDR3 loop spans 16 amino acids. The CDR3 loop reads CASSPQVLAGGEELFF. Here the CDR3 DNA reads TGTGCCAGCTCACCACAGGTACTAGCGGGCGGAGAGGAGCTGTTTTTT.

This clone showed up just a few times. J is TRBJ2-5 and V is TRBV7-2; 16 positions agree with TRBD2. The CDR3 consists of 18 residues. V lost 5 bases, J lost 5 bases, and 11 bases stayed unmatched. CDR1 is SGHTA, CDR2 FQGNSA, per germline. CDR3 sequence: CASSIGTSGRGVGETQYF. CDR3 sequence (DNA): TGTGCCAGCAGCATCGGGACTAGCGGGAGGGGAGTAGGGGAGACCCAGTACTTC.

V gene TRBV2 combines with J gene TRBJ2-3; weak D call: TRBD2 (6 bases). Germline CDR1 reads SNHLY; CDR2 reads FYNNEI. The CDR3 spans 14 residues. The ends were cut back, 6 bases at V and 1 base at J, with 11 bases in the middle. The CDR3 reads CASRTPSGTDTQYF. CDR3 bases: TGTGCCAGCAGGACGCCTAGCGGCACAGATACGCAGTATTTT.

The genes are TRBV5-6 and TRBJ2-1, with 10 bases fitting TRBD2. CDR1 is SGHDT and CDR2 is YYEEEE in the germline V gene. The CDR3 loop spans 16 amino acids. Trimming cost V 3 bases and J 1 base; bases outside gene matches: 4. The CDR3: CASSSGLALSYNEQFF. The CDR3 nucleotides are TGTGCCAGCAGCTCGGGACTAGCGTTATCCTACAATGAGCAGTTCTTC.

This chain uses TRBV7-2 with TRBJ2-3, with 7 bases fitting TRBD1. CDR3 length equals 15 residues. The germline V gene has CDR1 SGHTA and CDR2 FQGNSA. With V trimmed by 4 bases and J by 9 bases, 13 bases remained unmatched. The DNA for the CDR3 is TGTGCCAGCAGCTCGGGACAGAACAACAGATCGACGCAGTATTTT. Translated, it gives CASSSGQNNRSTQYF.

The sample holds one count of this clone. The rearrangement joins TRBV28 to TRBJ1-2, with D possibly being TRBD1 (6 bases). V lost 2 bases and J lost 4, with 11 bases in between. The CDR3 contains 14 residues. Per germline, CDR1 MDHEN and CDR2 SYDVKM. CDR3 loop: CASSLRGHSYGYTF. For the CDR3, the DNA is TGTGCCAGCAGTTTAAGGGGACACAGCTATGGCTACACCTTC.

This clone was detected only once. The chain joins TRBV30 to TRBJ2-7; D may be TRBD1 (5 bases). Trimming removed 1 base from V and 7 bases from J, with 14 bases in between. Germline-derived CDR1 and CDR2 are GTSNPN and SVGIG (reference sequence). The CDR3 covers 13 residues. CDR3 sequence: CAWSANIQGEQYF. CDR3 bases: TGTGCCTGGAGTGCAAATATCCAGGGAGAGCAGTACTTC.

J is TRBJ1-1 and V is TRBV19; the D gene is possibly TRBD1 (6 bases). The CDR3 contains 13 residues. Per the germline V gene, CDR1 is LNHDA and CDR2 is SQIVND (reference sequence). V shed 8 bases and J shed 6 bases, with 16 bases lying between them. DNA for the CDR3: TGTGCCAGTTCACTAGGGGGAGCCCCTGAAGCTTTCTTT. Translating it yields CASSLGGAPEAFF. The variable domain in full, with the rest retrieved from reference TRBV19 and TRBJ1-1, is DGGITQSPKYLFRKEGQNVTLSCEQNLNHDAMYWYRQDPGQGLRLIYYSQIVNDFQKGDIAEGYSVSREKKESFPLTVTSAQKNPTAFYLCASSLGGAPEAFFGQGTRLTVV.

This chain connects TRBV6-5 to TRBJ2-5; 10 bases line up with TRBD1. V shed 3 bases and J 4 bases; nucleotides not matched to a gene: 2. Germline loops: CDR1 MNHEY, CDR2 SVGAGI. The CDR3 consists of 14 residues. In nucleotides, the CDR3 is TGTGCCAGCAGTTATTGGACAGGGGGAGAGACCCAGTACTTC. As protein: CASSYWTGGETQYF.